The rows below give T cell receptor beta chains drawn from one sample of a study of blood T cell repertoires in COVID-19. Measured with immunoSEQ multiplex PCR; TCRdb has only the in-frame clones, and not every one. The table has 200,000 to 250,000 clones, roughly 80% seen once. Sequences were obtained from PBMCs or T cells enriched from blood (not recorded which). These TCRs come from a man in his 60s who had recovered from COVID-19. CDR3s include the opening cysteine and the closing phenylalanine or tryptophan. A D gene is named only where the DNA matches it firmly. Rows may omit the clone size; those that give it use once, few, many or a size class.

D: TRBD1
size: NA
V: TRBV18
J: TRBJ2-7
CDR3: CASSPRGTGGIYEQYF
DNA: TGTGCCAGCTCACCACGGGGGACAGGGGGGATCTACGAGCAGTACTTC

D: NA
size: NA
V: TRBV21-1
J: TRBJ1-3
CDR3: CASSKGGGQRGSCSGNTIYF
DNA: TGTGCCAGCAGCAAAGGGGGCGGGCAGAGGGGGTCCTGCTCTGGAAACACCATATATTTT

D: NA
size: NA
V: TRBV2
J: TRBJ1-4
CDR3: CASSEFRPGANEKLFF
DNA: TGTGCCAGCAGTGAATTTCGTCCAGGGGCTAATGAAAAACTGTTTTTT

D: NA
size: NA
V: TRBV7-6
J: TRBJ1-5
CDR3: CASSLGPRGSNQPQHF
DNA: TGTGCCAGCAGCTTAGGCCCAAGGGGTAGCAATCAGCCCCAGCATTTT

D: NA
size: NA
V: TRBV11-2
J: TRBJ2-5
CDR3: CASSSSTRGGETQYF
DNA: TGTGCCAGCAGCTCAAGCACCAGGGGAGGGGAGACCCAGTACTTC

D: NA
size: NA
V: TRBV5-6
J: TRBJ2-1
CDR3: CASSLVRGDEQFF
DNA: TGTGCCAGCAGCTTGGTCAGGGGCGATGAGCAGTTCTTC

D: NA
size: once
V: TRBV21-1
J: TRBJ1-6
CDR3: CASSKILNETDSPLHF
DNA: TGTGCCAGCAGCAAAATATTGAACGAAACGGATTCACCCCTCCACTTT

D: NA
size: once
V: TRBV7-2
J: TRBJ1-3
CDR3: CASRPDKTWSGNTIYF
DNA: TGTGCCAGCAGGCCCGATAAGACTTGGTCTGGAAACACCATATATTTT

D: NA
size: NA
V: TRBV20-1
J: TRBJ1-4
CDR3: CSASGQGGEKLFF
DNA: TGCAGTGCTAGTGGCCAGGGAGGTGAAAAACTGTTTTTT

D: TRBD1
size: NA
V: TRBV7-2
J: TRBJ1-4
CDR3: CASSSLGQGARATNEKLFF
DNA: TGTGCCAGCAGCTCCCTGGGACAGGGGGCACGGGCAACTAATGAAAAACTGTTTTTT

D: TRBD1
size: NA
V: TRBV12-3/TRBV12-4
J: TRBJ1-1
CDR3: CASSRSGQSTAFF
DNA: TGTGCCAGCAGTAGATCGGGACAGTCGACGGCTTTCTTT

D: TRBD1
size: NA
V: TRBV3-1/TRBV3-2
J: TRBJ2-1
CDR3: CASSQDRDRLGNEQFF
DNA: TGTGCCAGCAGCCAAGATCGGGACAGGCTGGGAAATGAGCAGTTCTTC

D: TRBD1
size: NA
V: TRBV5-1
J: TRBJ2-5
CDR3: CASSLGTGGLETQYF
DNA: TGCGCCAGCAGCTTAGGGACAGGGGGCTTGGAGACCCAGTACTTC

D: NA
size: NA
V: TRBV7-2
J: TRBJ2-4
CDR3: CASSAGEKNIQYF
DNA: TGTGCCAGCAGCGCCGGAGAGAAAAACATTCAGTACTTC

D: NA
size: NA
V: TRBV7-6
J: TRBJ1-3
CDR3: CASSLSQVSPIYF
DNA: TGTGCCAGCAGCCTCTCACAAGTCTCCCCCATATATTTT

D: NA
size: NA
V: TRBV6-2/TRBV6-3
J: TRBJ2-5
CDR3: CASSPRGGETQYF
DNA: TGTGCCAGCAGTCCAAGGGGGGGGGAGACCCAGTACTTC

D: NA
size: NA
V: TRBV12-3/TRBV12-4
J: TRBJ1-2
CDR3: CASSLPGVDGYTF
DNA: TGTGCCAGCAGTTTACCAGGGGTGGATGGCTACACCTTC

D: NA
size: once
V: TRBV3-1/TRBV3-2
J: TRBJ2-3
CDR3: CASSRGNDYTDTQYF
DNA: TGTGCCAGCAGCCGAGGGAACGATTACACAGATACGCAGTATTTT

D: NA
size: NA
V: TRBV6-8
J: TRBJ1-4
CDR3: CASIPEKLFF
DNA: TGTGCCAGCATCCCAGAAAAACTGTTTTTT

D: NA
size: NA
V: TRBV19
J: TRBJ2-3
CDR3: CASSIRGQITDTQYF
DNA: TGTGCCAGTAGTATACGAGGACAGATCACAGATACGCAGTATTTT

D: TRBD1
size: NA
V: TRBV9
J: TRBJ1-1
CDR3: CASSGTGGAFRTEAFF
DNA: TGTGCCAGCAGCGGGACAGGGGGGGCCTTTCGGACTGAAGCTTTCTTT

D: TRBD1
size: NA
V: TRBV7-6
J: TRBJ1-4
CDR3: CASSAGTGGGEKLFF
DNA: TGTGCCAGCAGCGCAGGGACAGGGGGAGGTGAAAAACTGTTTTTT

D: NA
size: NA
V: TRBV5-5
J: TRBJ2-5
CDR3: CASSFQGSRETQYF
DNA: TGTGCCAGCAGCTTTCAGGGATCTCGGGAGACCCAGTACTTC

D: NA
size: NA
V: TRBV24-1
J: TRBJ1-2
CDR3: CATSDFRGGYTF
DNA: TGTGCCACCAGTGATTTCAGGGGCGGCTACACCTTC

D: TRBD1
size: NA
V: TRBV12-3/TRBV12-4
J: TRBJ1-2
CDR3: CASFDRGFGYTF
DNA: TGTGCCAGCTTTGACAGGGGGTTTGGCTACACCTTC

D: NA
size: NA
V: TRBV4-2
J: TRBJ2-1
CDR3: CASSQKGPENEQFF
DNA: TGTGCCAGCAGCCAGAAGGGGCCTGAAAATGAGCAGTTCTTC

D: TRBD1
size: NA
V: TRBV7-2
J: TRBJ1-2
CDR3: CASSLTGQGNYGYTF
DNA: TGTGCCAGCAGCTTAACCGGACAGGGAAACTATGGCTACACCTTC

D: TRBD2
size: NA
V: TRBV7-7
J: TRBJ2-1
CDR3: CASSLGLADEQFF
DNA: TGTGCTAGCAGCTTGGGACTAGCGGACGAGCAGTTCTTC

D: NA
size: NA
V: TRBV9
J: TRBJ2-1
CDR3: CASSVTGYNEQFF
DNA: TGTGCCAGCAGCGTAACAGGGTACAATGAGCAGTTCTTC

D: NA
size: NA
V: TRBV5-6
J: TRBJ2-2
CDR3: CASTWGPGELFF
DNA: TGTGCCAGCACCTGGGGCCCCGGGGAGCTGTTTTTT

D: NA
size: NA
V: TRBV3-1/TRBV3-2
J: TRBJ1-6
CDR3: CASSQGRQANSPLHF
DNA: TGTGCCAGCAGCCAGGGGCGCCAGGCCAATTCACCCCTCCACTTT

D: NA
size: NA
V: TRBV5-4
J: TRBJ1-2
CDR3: CASSLEGIGGYGYTF
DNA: TGTGCCAGCAGCTTGGAGGGAATCGGGGGCTATGGCTACACCTTC

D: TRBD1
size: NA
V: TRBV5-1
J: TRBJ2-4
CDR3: CASSLGAQGNIQYF
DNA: TGCGCCAGCAGCTTGGGTGCACAGGGGAACATTCAGTACTTC

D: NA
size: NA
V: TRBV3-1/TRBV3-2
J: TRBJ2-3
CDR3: CASSPAGPDTQYF
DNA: TGTGCCAGCAGCCCCGCAGGTCCAGATACGCAGTATTTT

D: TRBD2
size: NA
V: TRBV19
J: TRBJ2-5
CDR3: CASSSQTSGGAQETQYF
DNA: TGTGCCAGTAGTTCCCAGACTAGCGGGGGGGCACAAGAGACCCAGTACTTC

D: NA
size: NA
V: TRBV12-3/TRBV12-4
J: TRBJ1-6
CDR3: CASSPRVDSPLHF
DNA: TGTGCCAGCAGTCCCAGGGTCGATTCACCCCTCCACTTT

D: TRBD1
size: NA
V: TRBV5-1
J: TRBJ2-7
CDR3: CASSLDRGAYEQYF
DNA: TGCGCCAGCAGCTTGGACAGGGGCGCCTACGAGCAGTACTTC

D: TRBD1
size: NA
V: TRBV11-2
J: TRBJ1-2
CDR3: CASSSSYRGLEGYTF
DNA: TGTGCCAGCAGCTCCTCGTACAGGGGCCTTGAGGGCTACACCTTC

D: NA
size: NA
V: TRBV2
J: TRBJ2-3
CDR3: CASTRDTNTDTQYF
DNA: TGTGCCAGCACCCGGGACACAAACACAGATACGCAGTATTTT

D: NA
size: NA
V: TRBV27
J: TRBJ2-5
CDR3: CASSLNNLGSGTQYF
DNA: TGTGCCAGCAGTTTAAATAACCTTGGCTCGGGGACCCAGTACTTC

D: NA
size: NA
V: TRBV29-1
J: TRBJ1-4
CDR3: CSVELREKLFF
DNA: TGCAGCGTTGAATTGCGAGAAAAACTGTTTTTT

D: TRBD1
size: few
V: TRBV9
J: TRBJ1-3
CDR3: CASSVEGQPGNTIYF
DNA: TGTGCCAGCAGCGTAGAGGGACAGCCTGGAAACACCATATATTTT

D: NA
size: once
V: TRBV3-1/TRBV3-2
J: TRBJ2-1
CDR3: CASSQYLASEQFF
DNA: TGTGCCAGCAGCCAATATCTCGCCAGTGAGCAGTTCTTC

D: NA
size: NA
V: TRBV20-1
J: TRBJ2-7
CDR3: CSASDRPNTYEQYF
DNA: TGCAGTGCTAGTGACAGGCCCAATACCTACGAGCAGTACTTC

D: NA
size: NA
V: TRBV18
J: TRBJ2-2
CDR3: CASSSRGGELFF
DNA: TGTGCCAGCTCAAGCAGGGGCGGGGAGCTGTTTTTT

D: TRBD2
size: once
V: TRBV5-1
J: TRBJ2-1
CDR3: CASSLLSGNSYNEQFF
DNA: TGCGCCAGCAGCTTATTGAGCGGGAACTCCTACAATGAGCAGTTCTTC

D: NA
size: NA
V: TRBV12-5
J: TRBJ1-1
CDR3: CASAPRGGNTEAFF
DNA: TGTGCTAGTGCACCCCGAGGGGGGAACACTGAAGCTTTCTTT

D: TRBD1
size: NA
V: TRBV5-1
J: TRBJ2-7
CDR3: CASSVDGDRGPLAQYF
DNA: TGCGCCAGCAGCGTGGACGGGGACAGGGGACCGTTAGCGCAGTACTTC

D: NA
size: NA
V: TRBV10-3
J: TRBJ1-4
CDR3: CAISRGREDEKLFF
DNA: TGTGCCATCAGTCGCGGCAGGGAAGATGAAAAACTGTTTTTT

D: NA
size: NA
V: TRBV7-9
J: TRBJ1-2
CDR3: CASSGRGYGYTF
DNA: TGTGCCAGCAGCGGCAGGGGTTATGGCTACACCTTC